Each of the 32 T cell receptor beta chains below was sequenced from the same sample in a study of cytomegalovirus exposure and HLA in healthy donors. 60 Vbeta and 13 Jbeta primers were used in PCR. TCRdb's copy holds only in-frame clones and misses some; the assay was immunoSEQ multiplex PCR. Here the sample spans about 190,000 clones, approximately 75% being singletons. Specimen: PBMCs. The receptors shown here come from a young man in good health and CMV-seropositive.

The chain is built from TRBV7-6 and TRBJ1-2; perhaps TRBD1 as D (5 bases). The ends were cut back, 10 bases at V and 4 bases at J, with 7 bases in the middle. This CDR3 region has 10 residues. Germline assignment: CDR1 SGHVS and CDR2 FNYEAQ. The CDR3: CAMGGYGYTF. CDR3 nucleotide sequence: TGTGCCATGGGGGGCTATGGCTACACCTTC. Looking up the rest from reference TRBV7-6 and TRBJ1-2 gives the full variable domain: GAGVSQSPRYKVTKRGQDVALRCDPISGHVSLYWYRQALGQGPEFLTYFNYEAQQDKSGLPNDRFSAERPEGSISTLTIQRTEQRDSAMYRCAMGGYGYTFGSGTRLTVV.

This clone was observed a few times. This rearrangement joins TRBV6-1 to TRBJ2-3; 7 bases fit TRBD2. The CDR3 length is 14 residues. Germline CDR1 is MNHNS and CDR2 is SASEGT. The V segment lost 5 bases and the J segment 2 bases; nucleotides outside the gene matches: 4. The DNA of the CDR3 is TGTGCCAGCAGTTTTCTAGCGGTCACAGATACGCAGTATTTT. It encodes CASSFLAVTDTQYF.

This sequence joins TRBV4-1 and TRBJ2-3; D is undetermined. The CDR3 extends over 13 amino acids. Trimming shortened V by 6 bases and J by 4 bases, and 11 bases separated the two germline ends. Germline assignment: CDR1 MGHRA and CDR2 YSYEKL. CDR3 region: CASRHDSADTQYF. For the CDR3, the DNA is TGCGCCAGCAGACATGATTCTGCAGATACGCAGTATTTT.

This rearrangement joins TRBV9 to TRBJ2-3; possible D gene TRBD1, 5 bases. Germline CDR1 is SGDLS and CDR2 is YYNGEE. V was shortened by 3 bases and J by 1 base, with 6 bases between the two germline ends. The CDR3 contains 13 residues. The CDR3 protein is CASSEQGTDTQYF. The CDR3 DNA reads as TGTGCCAGCAGCGAACAGGGCACAGATACGCAGTATTTT.

This chain uses TRBV6-5 with TRBJ2-4; 11 bases line up with TRBD1. The V gene end was trimmed by 0 bases and the J gene end by 7 bases; junction bases not matched to a gene: 2. The CDR3 spans 15 residues. In germline, CDR1 is MNHEY, CDR2 SVGAGI. Written as DNA, the CDR3 is TGTGCCAGCAGTTACTCGGGGACAGGGGGTAACATTCAGTACTTC. It codes for CASSYSGTGGNIQYF.

This clone was found a few times. As DNA, the CDR3 is TGTGCCTGGAGTGCTACGACAGGGTCGACTGAAGCTTTCTTT. Amino acid sequence: CAWSATTGSTEAFF. The chain links TRBV30 to TRBJ1-1; 7 bases are shared with TRBD1. V lost 1 base and J lost 5; bases outside the gene matches: 7. Germline V gene data show CDR1 as GTSNPN and CDR2 as SVGIG (reference sequence). The CDR3 totals 14 residues.

This clone was picked up one time. The chain is built from TRBV18 and TRBJ1-4; 8 bases map to TRBD1. The CDR3 has 15 amino acids. Losses at the gene ends were 6 bases for V and 6 bases for J; bases not matched to a gene: 9. Germline CDR1 reads KGHSH; CDR2 reads LQKENI. The CDR3 DNA follows: TGTGCCAGCTCCCCTCCAGGGGGCGGTTATGAAAAACTGTTTTTT. Protein product: CASSPPGGGYEKLFF.

The chain employs TRBV13 and TRBJ1-5; the match to TRBD1 covers 7 bases. The V segment lost 0 bases and the J segment 1 base; nucleotides outside the gene matches: 3. Germline lookup yields CDR1 PRHDT and CDR2 FYEKMQ (reference sequence). The CDR3 loop spans 16 amino acids. The CDR3 protein is CASSLGPGGSNQPQHF. In DNA, the CDR3 is TGTGCCAGCAGCTTAGGGCCAGGGGGGAGCAATCAGCCCCAGCATTTT. Variable domain in full (rest from reference TRBV13 and TRBJ1-5): AAGVIQSPRHLIKEKRETATLKCYPIPRHDTVYWYQQGPGQDPQFLISFYEKMQSDKGSIPDRFSAQQFSDYHSELNMSSLELGDSALYFCASSLGPGGSNQPQHFGDGTRLSIL.

This clone has more than one count but fewer than ten. This chain links TRBV7-8 with TRBJ1-1; D uncertain. Trimming pared 8 bases from V and 5 bases from J, leaving 15 bases between. This CDR3 region has 13 residues. CDR1 is SGHVS, CDR2 FQNEAQ, per germline. For the CDR3, the DNA is TGTGCCAGCTGTGCCGGACGGGAGACTGAAGCTTTCTTT. Protein product: CASCAGRETEAFF.

In this sample, this clone turned up a few times. The chain uses TRBV30 and TRBJ1-1, with 7 bases fitting TRBD1. The germline CDR1 and CDR2 sequences are GTSNPN and SVGIG (reference sequence). V dropped 0 bases and J dropped 12; count of bases not matched to a gene: 10. The CDR3 contains 13 residues. CDR3 sequence (DNA): TGTGCCTGGAGTGTATACCCGACAGGGTCATCTTTCTTT. This sequence encodes CAWSVYPTGSSFF.

The chain couples TRBV9 to TRBJ2-7; D is unresolved. Trimming removed 5 bases from V and 1 base from J, with 13 bases in between. The CDR3 has 14 amino acids. Germline CDR1 is SGDLS and CDR2 is YYNGEE. CDR3 sequence reads: CASSSPVKSYEQYF. DNA of the CDR3: TGTGCCAGCAGTTCCCCGGTCAAATCCTACGAGCAGTACTTC.

The V and J genes are TRBV6-5 and TRBJ2-7, with D possibly TRBD2 on 6 matching bases. The CDR3 length is 13 residues. The V gene lost 9 bases and the J gene lost 5 bases, with 17 bases spanning the gap. Germline CDR1 and CDR2: MNHEY and SVGAGI. The CDR3 loop reads CASRLVGVDEQYF. CDR3 coding DNA: TGTGCCAGTCGACTAGTAGGGGTCGACGAGCAGTACTTC.

On this clone itself: The sample holds other DNA sequences that translate to the same CDR3. The chain recombines TRBV19 with TRBJ2-5; 7 bases line up with TRBD1. Trimming at V came to 6 bases and at J to 2 bases, leaving 6 bases not matched to a gene. The CDR3 is 14 amino acids. From germline, CDR1 is LNHDA and CDR2 SQIVND (reference sequence). In nucleotides, the CDR3 is TGTGCCAGTAGCACATCGGGACAGCAAGAGACCCAGTACTTC. It encodes CASSTSGQQETQYF.

The chain recombines TRBV28 with TRBJ2-7; a weak D match, TRBD1 (5 bases). CDR1 MDHEN and CDR2 SYDVKM come from the germline V gene. V shed 1 base and J shed 6 bases, with 13 bases lying between them. The CDR3 sequence is 14 residues long. CDR3 nucleotides: TGTGCCAGCAGTTTATCAAGGGCAGGGCCCGAGCAGTACTTC. It specifies CASSLSRAGPEQYF.

CDR3 DNA sequence: TGTGCCAGCAGCTTAGGAGCGGAGTACTCTGGGGCCAACGTCCTGACTTTC. The encoded protein is CASSLGAEYSGANVLTF. V and J are TRBV7-9 and TRBJ2-6, with a possible D match to TRBD2 (5 bases). Germline V gives CDR1 SEHNR, CDR2 FQNEAQ (reference sequence). Trimming took off 1 base at V and 0 bases at J, with 10 bases between the two ends. The CDR3 runs to 17 residues.

J is TRBJ2-5 and V is TRBV7-9; D gene uncertain. Germline V gives CDR1 SEHNR, CDR2 FQNEAQ (reference sequence). Trimming left V 6 bases short and J 0 bases short, with 5 bases between. The CDR3 length is 12 residues. CDR3 loop: CASRYNQETQYF. The CDR3 DNA follows: TGTGCCAGCAGATACAACCAAGAGACCCAGTACTTC.

The V gene is TRBV5-8, the J gene TRBJ1-6, with 8 bases matching TRBD1. V lost 4 bases, J lost 8 bases, and 5 bases stayed unmatched. Germline loops: CDR1 SGHTS, CDR2 YDEGEE. The CDR3 covers 14 residues. The DNA of the CDR3 is TGTGCCAGCAGCAAGGGACAGGTGGATTCACCCCTCCACTTT. The encoded protein is CASSKGQVDSPLHF.

The chain combines TRBV5-1 with TRBJ2-1; TRBD1 matches at 7 bases. Germline CDR1 and CDR2: SGHRS and YFSETQ. This CDR3 comprises 16 residues. V shed 2 bases and J 0 bases; nucleotides not matched to a gene: 5. The CDR3 bases are TGCGCCAGCAGCTTAACAGGGGAGAGCTCCTACAATGAGCAGTTCTTC. Its protein is CASSLTGESSYNEQFF.

This chain joins TRBV7-3 and TRBJ2-1; 8 bases line up with TRBD2. Germline V lookup: CDR1 SGHTA, CDR2 FQGTGA. This CDR3 comprises 13 residues. J gave up 8 bases and V 6 bases, and 6 bases lay outside the gene matches. The CDR3 reads CASRQATSDEQFF. The DNA for the CDR3 is TGTGCCAGCAGACAAGCGACTAGCGATGAGCAGTTCTTC.

The CDR3 sequence is CASSLAMGGPEAFF. The CDR3, as DNA: TGCGCCAGCAGCTTGGCCATGGGGGGACCTGAAGCTTTCTTT. The chain links TRBV5-1 to TRBJ1-1; possibly TRBD1 for D (5 bases). Per germline, CDR1 SGHRS and CDR2 YFSETQ. The V gene lost 0 bases and the J gene lost 6 bases, with 12 bases spanning the gap. CDR3 length: 14 residues.

J is TRBJ1-1 and V is TRBV2; 7 bases are shared with TRBD1. The trim removed 6 bases at V and 3 bases at J, leaving 10 bases unmatched. The CDR3 spans 15 residues. The germline gives CDR1 SNHLY, CDR2 FYNNEI. The CDR3 is CASRKTGESYTEAFF. The CDR3 DNA is TGTGCCAGCAGGAAAACAGGGGAAAGTTACACTGAAGCTTTCTTT.

This sequence joins TRBV7-2 and TRBJ2-7, with a weak D call TRBD2 (6 bases). This CDR3 has 15 residues. From germline, CDR1 is SGHTA and CDR2 FQGNSA. The ends were cut back, 6 bases at V and 7 bases at J, with 22 bases in the middle. The chain's CDR3 is CASSVALASPEEQYF. In DNA, the CDR3 is TGTGCCAGCAGTGTCGCCCTAGCGTCTCCGGAAGAGCAGTACTTC.

This sequence joins TRBV6-1 and TRBJ1-2; 9 bases map to TRBD1. This CDR3 comprises 15 residues. With 5 bases clipped from V and 8 bases from J, the junction kept 12 bases outside the gene matches. Germline-derived CDR1 and CDR2 are MNHNS and SASEGT. CDR3 in amino acids: CASSPRTGAGWGYTF. The CDR3 DNA reads as TGTGCCAGCAGTCCCCGGACAGGGGCGGGTTGGGGCTACACCTTC.

The J gene is TRBJ1-5, the V gene TRBV7-2; D possibly corresponds to TRBD1 (5 bases). Germline CDR1 reads SGHTA; CDR2 reads FQGNSA. The CDR3 length is 15 residues. V was shortened by 5 bases and J by 6 bases, with 17 bases between the two germline ends. The CDR3 loop reads CASSPATVRGQPQHF. The CDR3, as DNA: TGTGCCAGCAGCCCCGCGACAGTAAGGGGTCAGCCCCAGCATTTT. The full variable domain, completed using reference TRBV7-2 and TRBJ1-5, is GAGVSQSPSNKVTEKGKDVELRCDPISGHTALYWYRQSLGQGLEFLIYFQGNSAPDKSGLPSDRFSAERTGGSVSTLTIQRTQQEDSAVYLCASSPATVRGQPQHFGDGTRLSIL.

The rearrangement joins TRBV28 to TRBJ2-5; D is possibly TRBD2 (7 bases). Trimming left V 2 bases short and J 4 bases short, with 14 bases between. CDR3 length: 15 residues. CDR1 is MDHEN and CDR2 is SYDVKM in the germline V gene. CDR3 sequence (DNA): TGTGCCAGCAGTTTAGCACAGGGAGGGATAGAGACCCAGTACTTC. This encodes CASSLAQGGIETQYF.

The chain carries TRBV5-1 and TRBJ2-7; D is perhaps TRBD2 (6 bases). V lost 3 bases to trimming and J lost 5 bases, with 15 bases between them. This CDR3 has 14 amino acids. The V gene's germline CDR1 is SGHRS and CDR2 YFSETQ. CDR3 DNA sequence: TGCGCCAGCAGCTCGGTTGTGAGGGAGGACGAGCAGTACTTC. Its protein product is CASSSVVREDEQYF.

This chain joins TRBV6-5 and TRBJ1-5, with no clear D. This CDR3 has 13 residues. Germline V CDR1 and CDR2: MNHEY, SVGAGI. V lost 7 bases to trimming and J lost 1 base, with 8 bases between them. The CDR3 DNA reads TGTGCCAGCACCCCGGGGAGCAATCAGCCCCAGCATTTT. Translated: CASTPGSNQPQHF.

Only one count was recorded for this clone. This chain links TRBV15 with TRBJ2-5; tentatively, D is TRBD2 (6 bases). The CDR3 is made up of 13 amino acids. V shed 3 bases and J shed 2 bases, with 7 bases lying between them. Germline assignment: CDR1 LNHNV and CDR2 YYDKDF (reference sequence). CDR3 in amino acids: CATSRDYQETQYF. The CDR3 DNA reads as TGTGCCACCAGCAGGGACTATCAAGAGACCCAGTACTTC.

This clone was counted only a few times. V usage is TRBV30 and J usage is TRBJ2-7; the D is unclear. The V and J ends lost 0 bases and 0 bases respectively, with 9 bases between them. This CDR3 spans 14 amino acids. CDR1 and CDR2 (germline): GTSNPN, SVGIG (reference sequence). The CDR3 spells CAWSVRRDSYEQYF. The CDR3 coding sequence is TGTGCCTGGAGTGTACGGAGAGACTCCTACGAGCAGTACTTC.

J is TRBJ2-7 and V is TRBV5-6; no clear D gene. The germline V gene encodes CDR1 SGHDT and CDR2 YYEEEE. V was cut by 7 bases and J by 4 bases, with 6 bases left in between. CDR3 length: 10 amino acids. As DNA, the CDR3 is TGTGCCAGCCCCTTGTACGAGCAGTACTTC. Translation: CASPLYEQYF.

J is TRBJ2-7 and V is TRBV10-3; 11 bases are a match to TRBD2. The CDR3 extends over 14 amino acids. CDR1 and CDR2 from the germline V gene are ENHRY and SYGVKD. V was clipped by 10 bases and J by 3 bases; unmatched bases: 8. CDR3 sequence reads: CATQGLAESYEQYF. The CDR3 nucleotides are TGTGCCACCCAGGGACTAGCGGAAAGCTACGAGCAGTACTTC.

This clone was counted a few times. The chain combines TRBV19 with TRBJ2-2; tentative D call: TRBD2 (6 bases). The CDR3 length is 14 residues. CDR1 is LNHDA and CDR2 is SQIVND in the germline V gene (reference sequence). Trimming stripped 7 bases from V and 2 bases from J, with 11 bases between. CDR3 sequence reads: CASTGEVNTGELFF. The CDR3 DNA reads as TGTGCCAGTACGGGGGAGGTCAACACCGGGGAGCTGTTTTTT.